A single sample gave rise to the 25 T cell receptor beta chains below, sequenced in a study of blood T cell repertoires in COVID-19 (dated by TCRdb to 2020 to 2022). The library was produced with the immunoSEQ multiplex PCR assay. The table comes from immuneACCESS by way of TCRdb, which keeps in-frame sequences with V and J called. Part of the clones is missing from these tables; in studies checked, under half for an unresolved V gene and the rest for unknown reasons. The sample has 150,000 to 200,000 clones on record, roughly 91% of them singletons. The top ten clonotypes cover under 5% of the sample. Sequencing was done on a sample of peripheral blood. The source is a woman in her forties or fifties with acute or convalescent COVID-19.

The J gene is TRBJ2-7, the V gene TRBV18; tentative D call: TRBD1 (6 bases). CDR1 and CDR2 from the germline V gene are KGHSH and LQKENI. Trimming stripped 0 bases from V and 2 bases from J, with 14 bases between. This CDR3 comprises 16 residues. In DNA form, the CDR3 reads TGTGCCAGCTCACCACCGCAGCAGGACAGAACCTACGAGCAGTACTTC. Protein product: CASSPPQQDRTYEQYF. Complete variable domain (other parts from reference TRBV18 and TRBJ2-7): NAGVMQNPRHLVRRRGQEARLRCSPMKGHSHVYWYRQLPEEGLKFMVYLQKENIIDESGMPKERFSAEFPKEGPSILRIQQVVRGDSAAYFCASSPPQQDRTYEQYFGPGTRLTVT.

The rearrangement uses TRBV11-2 and TRBJ1-2; 8 bases are shared with TRBD1. The V and J ends lost 1 base and 4 bases, in that order; junction bases with no gene match: 5. The CDR3 runs to 15 residues. CDR1 and CDR2 from the germline V gene are SGHAT and FQNNGV. CDR3 DNA: TGTGCCAGCAGCTTAGCCCCAGGGGGCGGCTATGGCTACACCTTC. Its translation: CASSLAPGGGYGYTF.

The rearrangement links TRBV7-3 to TRBJ1-4; TRBD1 agrees at 7 bases. With 5 bases clipped from V and 3 bases from J, the junction kept 6 bases outside the gene matches. This CDR3 region has 15 residues. Germline V gene sequence: CDR1 SGHTA, CDR2 FQGTGA. The CDR3 DNA sequence: TGTGCCAGCAGCGAAACAGGGGCCCCTAATGAAAAACTGTTTTTT. Translated: CASSETGAPNEKLFF.

The V and J genes are TRBV10-2 and TRBJ2-2, with 7 bases that match TRBD2. Trimming removed 2 bases from V and 8 bases from J; junction bases left unmatched: 2. The CDR3 has 13 amino acids. Germline-derived CDR1 and CDR2 are WSHSY and SAAADI. Here the CDR3 reads CASSEPGLGELFF. The CDR3 region has the DNA TGCGCCAGCAGTGAGCCGGGACTAGGGGAGCTGTTTTTT.

The chain links TRBV6-1 to TRBJ2-3; the match to TRBD2 covers 11 bases. The CDR3 is made up of 16 amino acids. The germline CDR1 and CDR2 sequences are MNHNS and SASEGT. The V gene end was trimmed by 3 bases and the J gene end by 6 bases; junction bases not matched to a gene: 8. The CDR3 coding sequence is TGTGCCAGCAGTGACCGTAGCGGGGGGGATGGGGATACGCAGTATTTT. It specifies CASSDRSGGDGDTQYF.

The chain combines TRBV2 with TRBJ2-7, with D unclear. The CDR3 consists of 15 residues. Germline loops: CDR1 SNHLY, CDR2 FYNNEI. The V end was cut by 3 bases, the J end by 3 bases, with 15 bases between. DNA of the CDR3: TGTGCCAGCAGTGATTCGAGAGAGCCGGTCTACGAGCAGTACTTC. It codes for CASSDSREPVYEQYF.

This chain joins TRBV10-3 and TRBJ2-3, with 8 positions matching TRBD1. With 5 bases clipped from V and 2 bases from J, the junction kept 6 bases outside the gene matches. Germline V gene data show CDR1 as ENHRY and CDR2 as SYGVKD. CDR3 length: 15 amino acids. The CDR3 is CAISLDRGHTDTQYF. The DNA for the CDR3 is TGTGCCATCAGTCTCGACAGGGGTCACACAGATACGCAGTATTTT.

J is TRBJ1-4 and V is TRBV10-3; no clear D. V lost 6 bases and J lost 6, with 11 bases in between. Germline loops: CDR1 ENHRY, CDR2 SYGVKD. The CDR3 sequence is 13 residues long. The chain's CDR3 is CAIRPGGDEKLFF. The CDR3 DNA follows: TGTGCCATCAGGCCTGGAGGCGATGAAAAACTGTTTTTT.

The chain employs TRBV2 and TRBJ1-2; D is possibly TRBD1 (5 bases). This CDR3 is 12 amino acids long. Germline V CDR1 and CDR2: SNHLY, FYNNEI. Trimming stripped 6 bases from V and 5 bases from J, with 10 bases between. The CDR3 region is CASSGAGYGYTF. In nucleotides, the CDR3 is TGTGCCAGCAGCGGCGCAGGGTATGGCTACACCTTC.

The chain carries TRBV9 and TRBJ1-1; D gene ambiguous. The CDR3 totals 14 residues. Germline V gene data show CDR1 as SGDLS and CDR2 as YYNGEE. V shed 0 bases and J shed 5 bases, with 11 bases lying between them. The CDR3 DNA follows: TGTGCCAGCAGCGTAGATGTTAGAGGTACTGAAGCTTTCTTT. Encoded protein: CASSVDVRGTEAFF.

Here the CDR3 reads CASSVGHSNTEAFF. For the CDR3, the DNA is TGTGCCAGCAGCGTCGGACACTCGAACACTGAAGCTTTCTTT. The chain combines TRBV7-3 with TRBJ1-1; perhaps TRBD1 as D (5 bases). The length of the CDR3 is 14 residues. Germline V gives CDR1 SGHTA, CDR2 FQGTGA. V lost 5 bases and J 1 base, leaving 11 bases between the germline ends.

This chain joins TRBV30 and TRBJ1-6; the match to TRBD1 covers 7 bases. V gave up 3 bases and J gave up 7 bases; unmatched junction bases: 9. CDR1 is GTSNPN and CDR2 is SVGIG in the germline V gene (reference sequence). This CDR3 comprises 15 residues. The CDR3: CAWSTYRGWNSPLHF. CDR3 nucleotides: TGTGCCTGGAGCACTTACAGGGGTTGGAATTCACCCCTCCACTTT.

V is TRBV11-2 and J is TRBJ1-5; D is unclear. Looked up from germline, CDR1 is SGHAT and CDR2 is FQNNGV. Trimming stripped 5 bases from V and 6 bases from J, with 11 bases between. The CDR3 is 13 amino acids. CDR3 amino acids: CASSPWRAQPQHF. CDR3 sequence (DNA): TGTGCCAGCAGCCCCTGGAGGGCTCAGCCCCAGCATTTT.

This chain connects TRBV19 to TRBJ1-1, with a weak D call TRBD1 (6 bases). The CDR3 consists of 14 residues. The germline V gene has CDR1 LNHDA and CDR2 SQIVND (reference sequence). Between the trimmed V and J ends, which lost 7 bases and 4 bases, there was a span of 16 bases. For the CDR3, the DNA is TGTGCCAGTAAGGGTCTGGGGGCGAGCACTGAAGCTTTCTTT. Amino acids: CASKGLGASTEAFF.

This chain links TRBV27 with TRBJ2-6; D not certain. From germline, CDR1 is MNHEY and CDR2 SMNVEV (reference sequence). V lost 5 bases and J 4 bases, leaving 12 bases between the germline ends. This CDR3 is built from 15 residues. CDR3 DNA sequence: TGTGCCAGCAGTCCTCCAGTAACCGGGGCCAACGTCCTGACTTTC. Its protein is CASSPPVTGANVLTF.

This clone was seen a single time. The chain has TRBV9 and TRBJ1-2; 9 bases agree with TRBD1. The CDR3 has 18 residues. Germline CDR1 is SGDLS and CDR2 is YYNGEE. The trim removed 3 bases at V and 5 bases at J, leaving 17 bases unmatched. The CDR3 protein is CASSARRDRAGEEYGYTF. The CDR3 DNA is TGTGCCAGCAGCGCAAGACGGGACAGGGCGGGTGAGGAGTATGGCTACACCTTC.

The CDR3 reads CASSVGQSTGELFF. CDR3 in DNA: TGTGCCAGCAGCGTGGGGCAGAGCACCGGGGAGCTGTTTTTT. V is TRBV9 and J is TRBJ2-2; D is perhaps TRBD1 (5 bases). V shed 2 bases and J shed 4 bases, with 9 bases lying between them. The germline V gene has CDR1 SGDLS and CDR2 YYNGEE. The CDR3 loop spans 14 amino acids.

Written as DNA, the CDR3 is TGCGCCAGCAGCTTCTGGGGCGAGAGCACTGAAGCTTTCTTT. Encoded protein: CASSFWGESTEAFF. J is TRBJ1-1 and V is TRBV5-1; possible D gene TRBD1, 5 bases. Germline V lookup: CDR1 SGHRS, CDR2 YFSETQ. The ends were cut back, 2 bases at V and 4 bases at J, with 12 bases in the middle. The CDR3 has 14 amino acids.

This chain uses TRBV11-2 with TRBJ1-2; no firm D call. The CDR3 has 15 amino acids. Per germline, CDR1 SGHAT and CDR2 FQNNGV. Trimming removed 1 base from V and 4 bases from J, with 13 bases in between. The CDR3 spells CASSLGPEVSYGYTF. CDR3 DNA: TGTGCCAGCAGCTTAGGGCCAGAAGTCTCCTATGGCTACACCTTC.

This clone was observed once. The chain is built from TRBV25-1 and TRBJ1-2; TRBD1 matches 7 bases. Trimming cost V 4 bases and J 8 bases; bases outside gene matches: 7. The germline V gene has CDR1 MGHDK and CDR2 SYGVNS. The CDR3 sequence is 13 residues long. CDR3 DNA sequence: TGTGCCAGCAGTGTCGACAGGGATCGGGGCTACACCTTC. It translates to CASSVDRDRGYTF.

The V and J genes are TRBV4-1 and TRBJ1-5, with 7 bases that match TRBD1. V trimming: 2 bases; J trimming: 2 bases; junction bases outside the gene matches: 3. Germline V gives CDR1 MGHRA, CDR2 YSYEKL. The CDR3 sequence is 15 residues long. Here the CDR3 reads CASSQFGQGNQPQHF. CDR3 sequence (DNA): TGCGCCAGCAGCCAATTCGGACAGGGCAATCAGCCCCAGCATTTT.

The J gene is TRBJ1-1, the V gene TRBV7-8; weak D call: TRBD1 (6 bases). The CDR3 spans 14 residues. The germline V gene encodes CDR1 SGHVS and CDR2 FQNEAQ. The V end was cut by 6 bases, the J end by 5 bases, with 16 bases between. Written as DNA, the CDR3 is TGTGCCAGCAGATCAGGGGTCATCTGGACTGAAGCTTTCTTT. Protein product: CASRSGVIWTEAFF. The entire variable domain, with the rest obtained from reference TRBV7-8 and TRBJ1-1, is as follows: GAGVSQSPRYKVAKRGQDVALRCDPISGHVSLFWYQQALGQGPEFLTYFQNEAQLDKSGLPSDRFFAERPEGSVSTLKIQRTQQEDSAVYLCASRSGVIWTEAFFGQGTRLTVV.

The CDR3 bases are TGCGCCAGCAACTACAGGGGAGCCACTGAAGCTTTCTTT. Its protein is CASNYRGATEAFF. J is TRBJ1-1 and V is TRBV5-1, with 7 nucleotides matching TRBD1. The CDR3 length is 13 residues. V lost 6 bases and J lost 4; bases outside the gene matches: 6. The germline V gene has CDR1 SGHRS and CDR2 YFSETQ.

The table lists this clone with a count of one. This sequence joins TRBV7-9 and TRBJ2-7, with 12 bases matching TRBD2. The V and J ends lost 1 base and 5 bases, in that order; junction bases with no gene match: 9. CDR1 and CDR2 (germline): SEHNR, FQNEAQ (reference sequence). There are 17 residues in the CDR3. The CDR3 region has the DNA TGTGCCAGCAGCTTAGGGGAGGCACTAGCGGGGGGAGACGAGCAGTACTTC. Encoded protein: CASSLGEALAGGDEQYF.

The V call is TRBV5-1, the J call TRBJ1-2; tentative D call: TRBD1 (6 bases). CDR3 size: 15 residues. Germline values: CDR1 SGHRS, CDR2 YFSETQ. V lost 0 bases and J 6 bases, leaving 15 bases between the germline ends. CDR3 in amino acids: CASSLEWGRVDGYTF. The CDR3 DNA sequence: TGCGCCAGCAGCTTGGAGTGGGGGCGCGTCGATGGCTACACCTTC.